The clone carrying this T cell receptor beta chain was detected ten times or more. TRB was amplified from approximately 250-480 ng of blood genomic DNA. CDR3 length equals 17 residues. V lost 2 bases and J lost 7, with 18 bases in between. CDR1 is MNHEY, CDR2 SVGAGI, per germline. This record belongs to a study of T and B cells in COVID-19 patients. TRB rearrangements were amplified by multiplex PCR with BIOMED2 TRB-A/B primers. TCRdb called the multiplex PCR reads again in MiXCR, with one record for every CDR3 protein. The sample shows approximately 17,000 distinct CDR3 sequences, over 25% of them seen only once.

The sequenced sample was blood. The origin of this receptor is a human donor who had recovered from COVID-19. The chain has TRBV6-5 and TRBJ1-6, with D possibly matching TRBD1 (6 bases). This chain's CDR3 is CASSYAPGSGANSPLHF. For the CDR3, the DNA is TGTGCCAGCAGTTACGCCCCTGGGTCAGGGGCGAATTCACCCCTCCACTTT.